The present entry profiles one T cell receptor beta chain with its context. In the naive CD8 group, cells lacked CD45RO and were positively selected for CCR7, so terminally differentiated effector memory CD45RA+ cells were left out. The sample originates from a study of shared clonotypes between healthy human individuals. Study-level background: Three CD4 naive, three CD4 memory, two CD8 naive and one CD8 memory plate were used per donor.

Sequenced by immunoSEQ multiplex PCR; TCRdb stores in-frame clones only, minus some. The data contain about 1,800,000 clones, roughly 95% of them singletons. Germline assignment: CDR1 MGHRA and CDR2 YSYEKL. The V end was cut by 3 bases, the J end by 4 bases, with 7 bases between. The CDR3 has 13 residues. This TCR was sampled from a man between 18 and 29 years old in good health. The material sequenced was naive CD8+ T cells sorted from blood. The rearrangement links TRBV4-1 to TRBJ1-5; D not certain. The CDR3 bases are TGCGCCAGCAGCCAGTCAGGAAATCAGCCCCAGCATTTT. The encoded protein is CASSQSGNQPQHF.